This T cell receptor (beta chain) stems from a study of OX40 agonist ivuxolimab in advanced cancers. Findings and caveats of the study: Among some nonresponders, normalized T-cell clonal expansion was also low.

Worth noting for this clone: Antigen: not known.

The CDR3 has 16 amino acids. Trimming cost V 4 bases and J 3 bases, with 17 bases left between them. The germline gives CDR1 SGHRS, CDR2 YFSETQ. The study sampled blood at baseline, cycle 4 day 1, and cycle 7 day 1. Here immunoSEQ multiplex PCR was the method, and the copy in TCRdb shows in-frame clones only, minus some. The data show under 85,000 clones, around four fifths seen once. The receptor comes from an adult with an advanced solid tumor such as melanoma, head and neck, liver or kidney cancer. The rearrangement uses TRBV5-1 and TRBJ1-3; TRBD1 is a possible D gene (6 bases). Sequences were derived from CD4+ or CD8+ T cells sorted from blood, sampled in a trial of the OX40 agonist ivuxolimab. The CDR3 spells CASSLARGSGGNTIYF. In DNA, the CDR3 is TGCGCCAGCAGCCTGGCCAGGGGCTCCGGTGGAAACACCATATATTTT.